This TCR beta chain was recovered during a study of human T cells and chemical hapten exposure. Overall study findings and caveats: Sensitizing with DPC caused no change in TCRs above 1 in 1000 frequency.

As for time point: healthy volunteer bleed at 2 weeks. Whole blood that had not been fractionated was the source of extracted total RNA. Within the library, unique molecular identifiers were attached to each individual cDNA molecule. Original processing methods: Samples held a median of 95,638 TCRs, range 23,224–690,600. From the RACE reads, TCRdb called clonotypes with MiXCR, one entry per CDR3 protein. For this entry, the V and J calls and clone size follow TCRdb and not the study's own pipeline. In the table there are about 130,000 distinct CDR3 sequences, approximately 9.5% of which are singletons. This clonotype was seen repeatedly, ten times or more. Its specificity is unknown. CDR3 length equals 16 residues. Germline loops: CDR1 MDHEN, CDR2 SYDVKM. Trimming removed 5 bases from V and 7 bases from J; junction bases left unmatched: 13.

This rearrangement joins TRBV28 to TRBJ2-1; the match to TRBD1 covers 8 bases. Sequences were obtained from whole blood. This sequence originates from a male donor in good health. Some clones in this sample may be carry-over from other donors' samples. The CDR3 bases are TGTGCCAGCAGTCCCTACACTAGTGGGGACAGGAATGAGCAGTTCTTC. Translated: CASSPYTSGDRNEQFF.